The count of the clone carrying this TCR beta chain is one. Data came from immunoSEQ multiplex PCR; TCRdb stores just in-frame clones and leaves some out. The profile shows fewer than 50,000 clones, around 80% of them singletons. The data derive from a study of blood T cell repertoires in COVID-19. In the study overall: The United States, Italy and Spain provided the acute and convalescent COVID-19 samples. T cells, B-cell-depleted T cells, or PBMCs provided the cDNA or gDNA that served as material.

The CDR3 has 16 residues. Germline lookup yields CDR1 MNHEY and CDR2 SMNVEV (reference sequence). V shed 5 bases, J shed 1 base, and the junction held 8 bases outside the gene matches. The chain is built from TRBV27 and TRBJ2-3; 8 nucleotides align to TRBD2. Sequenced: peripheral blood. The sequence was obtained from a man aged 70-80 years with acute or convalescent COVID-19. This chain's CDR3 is CASSKLKAGGTDTQYF. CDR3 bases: TGTGCCAGCAGTAAACTAAAAGCGGGGGGCACAGATACGCAGTATTTT.